A selection of T cell receptor beta chains follows, all from one sample in a study of cytomegalovirus exposure and HLA in healthy donors. Produced via immunoSEQ multiplex PCR; TCRdb's table is partial and in-frame only. The table includes some 150,000 clones, around 62% detected once. Sequenced material: PBMCs. The origin of the receptors is a man aged 40-49 years in good health and CMV-seronegative. Each CDR3 is given with its conserved first and last residue. D genes are given only for firm matches. Clone size appears in some rows only: once, few, many, or a class for an expanded clone.

V gene	J gene	clone size	D gene	CDR3 protein	CDR3 DNA
TRBV5-1	TRBJ2-3	NA	TRBD2	CASSFWGLAGGHGTDTQYF	TGCGCCAGCAGCTTCTGGGGACTAGCGGGGGGGCATGGCACAGATACGCAGTATTTT
TRBV29-1	TRBJ1-3	NA	TRBD1	CSVQQGLSGNTIYF	TGCAGCGTACAACAGGGGCTCTCTGGAAACACCATATATTTT
TRBV14	TRBJ1-4	NA	TRBD1	CASSKLQGAGVEKLFF	TGTGCCAGCAGCAAACTACAGGGGGCCGGGGTTGAAAAACTGTTTTTT
TRBV19	TRBJ2-2	once	NA	CASSILRDGELFF	TGTGCCAGTAGTATATTGCGGGACGGGGAGCTGTTTTTT
TRBV4-3	TRBJ2-3	NA	NA	CASSQEFDRSTDTQYF	TGCGCCAGCAGCCAAGAGTTCGACAGGAGCACAGATACGCAGTATTTT
TRBV2	TRBJ2-5	NA	NA	CASKVTGKETQYF	TGTGCCAGCAAAGTGACGGGAAAAGAGACCCAGTACTTC
TRBV7-9	TRBJ2-2	few	TRBD1	CASSLAGQPGELFF	TGTGCCAGCAGCTTAGCGGGACAGCCCGGGGAGCTGTTTTTT
TRBV18	TRBJ2-7	few	NA	CASSPRRTYEQYF	TGTGCCAGCTCACCACGGCGGACCTACGAGCAGTACTTC
TRBV7-9	TRBJ2-5	NA	NA	CASSRGLRETQYF	TGTGCCAGCAGTCGGGGTCTCAGAGAGACCCAGTACTTC
TRBV29-1	TRBJ2-3	NA	NA	CSVMTGTDTQYF	TGCAGCGTCATGACAGGCACAGATACGCAGTATTTT
TRBV19	TRBJ1-2	NA	TRBD1	CASSIRDRLDYGYTF	TGTGCCAGTAGTATCCGGGACAGGTTGGACTATGGCTACACCTTC
TRBV6-1	TRBJ1-2	NA	TRBD1	CASKPGQGAEGYTF	TGTGCCAGCAAACCGGGACAGGGGGCCGAGGGCTACACCTTC
TRBV19	TRBJ1-2	few	NA	CASSSQGTGGYGYTF	TGTGCCAGTAGTTCCCAGGGGACCGGTGGCTATGGCTACACCTTC
TRBV7-3	TRBJ1-1	few	NA	CASSPMGQNTEAFF	TGTGCCAGCAGCCCCATGGGACAGAACACTGAAGCTTTCTTT